This paragraph reports one TCR beta chain. What it binds is not known. The junction had 10 bases not matched to a gene; V was cut back by 10 bases and J by 8 bases. Germline CDR1 and CDR2: MDHEN and SYDVKM. This CDR3 spans 14 amino acids. Time point denoted: week 3, after first cycle of checkpoint inhibitor. Patients had no prior systemic cancer treatment, immunosuppressants or other active cancers. This entry belongs to a study of blood T cell dynamics during melanoma immunotherapy. Turning to the study itself: Metastatic melanoma patients received first-line pembrolizumab or nivolumab plus ipilimumab. Study-level findings and limits: Clones driving repertoire changes may be melanoma-specific or general immune activation.

TCRdb's copy holds only in-frame clones and misses some; the assay was immunoSEQ multiplex PCR. The sample carries about 9,700 clones, 88% recorded once. This specimen consisted of blood, obtained from a patient treated with checkpoint blockade. The receptor's source is a human donor with melanoma. This chain connects TRBV28 to TRBJ2-1, with TRBD2 identical over 11 bases. The CDR3 sequence is CATLAGGPAYEQFF. In DNA form, the CDR3 reads TGTGCCACTTTAGCGGGAGGGCCAGCGTATGAGCAGTTCTTC.